These 2 T cell receptor beta chains came from one sample sequenced in a study of read filtering for tumor transcriptome and immune sequencing. The library was built from approximately 400 ng RNA with molecular barcoded adaptors for alpha/delta and beta/gamma chains. TCRdb passed the reads through MiXCR, listing each CDR3 protein once. The table has around 130,000 distinct CDR3 sequences, less than 15% seen once. Sequenced: a population of CD138-negative cells sorted from bone marrow. These receptors all come from a donor at least 40 years old with multiple myeloma.

This clonotype showed up many times. This chain joins TRBV29-1 and TRBJ2-3; 9 nucleotides line up with TRBD2. CDR3 size: 14 residues. CDR1 SQVTM and CDR2 ANQGSEA come from the germline V gene. Trimming removed 5 bases from V and 6 bases from J; junction bases left unmatched: 9. As DNA, the CDR3 is TGCAGCGTTAGGGCTAGCGGGATAGGGGATACGCAGTATTTT. Translating gives CSVRASGIGDTQYF.

Concerning this clonotype itself: A junction end diverges from the germline sequence, so it may reflect a read error. The chain joins TRBV7-9 to TRBJ2-1; 8 bases line up with TRBD2. This CDR3 contains 18 residues. Germline V lookup: CDR1 SEHNR, CDR2 FQNEAQ (reference sequence). The DNA of the CDR3 is TGTGCCAGTAGCTCCTGGGATAGCGGGAAAGGATTGAGGAATGAGCAGTTCTTC. Translating gives CASSSWDSGKGLRNEQFF.